This record covers a single T cell receptor beta chain. The data were taken from a study of T cell changes during pregnancy in multiple sclerosis. The V and J ends lost 5 bases and 4 bases respectively, with 18 bases between them. This CDR3 spans 16 amino acids. Looked up from germline, CDR1 is MNHNS and CDR2 is SASEGT. Sequenced by immunoSEQ multiplex PCR; TCRdb stores in-frame clones only, minus some. Of about 93,000 clones listed, roughly 92% were seen once; the top ten hold about 2%. The rearrangement joins TRBV6-1 to TRBJ2-1, with D hard to call. The specimen was peripheral blood, collected after pregnancy. The TCR comes from a female donor with multiple sclerosis, enrolled in a pregnancy study. CDR3 sequence (DNA): TGTGCCAGCAGTAAAGGCGGATTTGGTGGATACAATGAGCAGTTCTTC. Translation gives CASSKGGFGGYNEQFF.